These 25 T cell receptor beta chains came from one sample sequenced in a study of blood T cell repertoires in COVID-19. Generated by immunoSEQ multiplex PCR, the TCRdb table keeps only in-frame clones and is missing some. Of 200,000 or so clones listed, about nine tenths are singletons. The sequenced material came from PBMCs or T cells enriched from blood (not recorded which). The receptors come from a young woman who had recovered from COVID-19.

The chain is built from TRBV10-3 and TRBJ2-1; TRBD2 matches at 12 bases. This CDR3 comprises 17 residues. The V and J ends lost 6 bases and 1 base, in that order; junction bases with no gene match: 7. Germline V gives CDR1 ENHRY, CDR2 SYGVKD. The CDR3 loop is CAISSTSGGLSYNEQFF. The DNA of the CDR3 is TGTGCCATCAGCTCGACTAGCGGGGGCCTTTCCTACAATGAGCAGTTCTTC.

The chain carries TRBV6-4 and TRBJ1-2, with TRBD1 identical over 7 bases. The V and J ends lost 2 bases and 6 bases, in that order; junction bases with no gene match: 9. CDR1 and CDR2 from the germline V gene are MRHNA and SNTAGT. The CDR3 has 15 amino acids. In nucleotides, the CDR3 is TGTGCCAGCAGTGACCGCCCGTCAGGGGGGAATGGCTACACCTTC. Its protein product is CASSDRPSGGNGYTF.

The table lists this clone with a few counts. Other DNA variants within this sample encode the same CDR3. V gene TRBV7-6 combines with J gene TRBJ1-1; 7 bases align to TRBD1. After removal of 5 bases from V and 2 bases from J, the junction contained 2 bases not matched to a gene. This CDR3 is 13 amino acids long. The germline V gene encodes CDR1 SGHVS and CDR2 FNYEAQ. In DNA form, the CDR3 reads TGTGCCAGCAGCCAGGGGGGCAACACTGAAGCTTTCTTT. As protein: CASSQGGNTEAFF.

The V gene is TRBV7-9, the J gene TRBJ1-6; possibly TRBD1 for D (6 bases). This CDR3 contains 17 residues. V shed 1 base and J shed 6 bases, with 16 bases lying between them. Germline loops: CDR1 SEHNR, CDR2 FQNEAQ (reference sequence). The CDR3 here is CASSLDRARGRNSPLHF. CDR3 in DNA: TGTGCCAGCAGCTTAGACAGGGCAAGGGGTCGTAATTCACCCCTCCACTTT.

In this sample, this clone turned up many times. The CDR3 protein is CASSSSWRGRAGELFF. The DNA of the CDR3 is TGTGCCAGCAGCTCCTCCTGGCGGGGCCGCGCCGGGGAGCTGTTTTTT. V usage is TRBV5-4 and J usage is TRBJ2-2; a possible D gene is TRBD2 (6 bases). The CDR3 covers 16 residues. Germline CDR1 and CDR2: SGHNT and YYREEE (reference sequence). V dropped 3 bases and J dropped 6 bases, with 18 bases sitting between them.

The genes are TRBV11-2 and TRBJ1-1; TRBD1 is a possible D gene (6 bases). CDR1 is SGHAT, CDR2 FQNNGV, per germline. The CDR3 has 15 residues. Trimming shortened V by 1 base and J by 2 bases, and 11 bases separated the two germline ends. The CDR3 sequence is CASSLGAGDNTEAFF. The CDR3 nucleotides are TGTGCCAGCAGCTTAGGTGCAGGGGACAACACTGAAGCTTTCTTT.

The chain uses TRBV19 and TRBJ2-7, with TRBD1 as a possible D gene (6 bases). Germline-derived CDR1 and CDR2 are LNHDA and SQIVND (reference sequence). Trimming stripped 10 bases from V and 5 bases from J, with 18 bases between. The CDR3 contains 13 residues. CDR3 DNA sequence: TGTGCCACGAACCCCGGGACATCAAACGAGCAGTACTTC. This codes for CATNPGTSNEQYF.

The chain recombines TRBV5-1 with TRBJ1-6, with a possible D match to TRBD1 (6 bases). The CDR3 sequence is 17 residues long. V shed 4 bases and J shed 7 bases, with 21 bases lying between them. Germline V lookup: CDR1 SGHRS, CDR2 YFSETQ. In DNA, the CDR3 is TGCGCCAGCAGCCTGACCCTGGGACAAAAGTCCAATTCACCCCTCCACTTT. This sequence encodes CASSLTLGQKSNSPLHF.

This chain links TRBV5-1 with TRBJ2-5; 10 nucleotides match TRBD2. The V segment lost 3 bases and the J segment 5 bases; nucleotides outside the gene matches: 13. Germline lookup yields CDR1 SGHRS and CDR2 YFSETQ. This CDR3 comprises 17 residues. The CDR3 sequence: CASSYPTLSGGGETQYF. CDR3 bases: TGCGCCAGCAGCTACCCAACCCTGAGCGGGGGGGGCGAGACCCAGTACTTC.

The V gene is TRBV7-4, the J gene TRBJ2-7; TRBD1 agrees at 7 bases. Germline V gene sequence: CDR1 SGHVT, CDR2 SQSDAQ. V shed 5 bases and J 2 bases; nucleotides not matched to a gene: 6. This CDR3 is built from 14 residues. The CDR3 reads CASSTDRDTYEQYF. CDR3 in DNA: TGTGCCAGCAGCACCGACAGGGACACCTACGAGCAGTACTTC. Based on the CDR3 plus reference TRBV7-4 and TRBJ2-7, the full variable domain is GAGVSQSPRYKVAKRGRDVALRCDSISGHVTLYWYRQTLGQGSEVLTYSQSDAQRDKSGRPSGRFSAERPERSVSTLKIQRTEQGDSAVYLCASSTDRDTYEQYFGPGTRLTVT.

This clone appeared a few times. The chain links TRBV7-3 to TRBJ2-2; D remains unclear. Trimming shortened V by 4 bases and J by 6 bases, and 9 bases separated the two germline ends. This CDR3 region has 13 residues. CDR1 and CDR2 from the germline V gene are SGHTA and FQGTGA. The CDR3 here is CASSSSEAGELFF. The CDR3 DNA sequence: TGTGCCAGCAGCTCCTCAGAGGCCGGGGAGCTGTTTTTT. Based on the CDR3 plus reference TRBV7-3 and TRBJ2-2, the full variable domain is GAGVSQTPSNKVTEKGKYVELRCDPISGHTALYWYRQSLGQGPEFLIYFQGTGAADDSGLPNDRFFAVRPEGSVSTLKIQRTERGDSAVYLCASSSSEAGELFFGEGSRLTVL.

The chain links TRBV14 to TRBJ1-2, with D unclear. V lost 1 base and J 3 bases, leaving 3 bases between the germline ends. The CDR3 has 12 residues. Germline V CDR1 and CDR2: SGHDN, FVKESK. The CDR3 loop is CASSQAYYGYTF. As DNA, the CDR3 is TGTGCCAGCAGCCAAGCCTACTATGGCTACACCTTC. The full variable domain, with the rest looked up from reference TRBV14 and TRBJ1-2, is EAGVTQFPSHSVIEKGQTVTLRCDPISGHDNLYWYRRVMGKEIKFLLHFVKESKQDESGMPNNRFLAERTGGTYSTLKVQPAELEDSGVYFCASSQAYYGYTFGSGTRLTVV.

CDR3: CASSPLGQLTFQPQHF. In DNA form, the CDR3 reads TGTGCCAGTAGTCCATTAGGACAGTTGACTTTTCAGCCCCAGCATTTT. The rearrangement links TRBV19 to TRBJ1-5, with D possibly TRBD1 on 6 matching bases. Looked up from germline, CDR1 is LNHDA and CDR2 is SQIVND (reference sequence). This CDR3 contains 16 residues. V was trimmed by 5 bases and J by 6 bases, leaving 20 bases between them.

This clone was observed a handful of times. The CDR3 DNA reads TGCGCCAGCAGCCAAATAAAGGGAGGGCGCAATCAGCCCCAGCATTTT. Its protein product is CASSQIKGGRNQPQHF. This chain connects TRBV4-1 to TRBJ1-5; D not resolved. This CDR3 is built from 16 residues. V was shortened by 2 bases and J by 2 bases, with 13 bases between the two germline ends. Germline assignment: CDR1 MGHRA and CDR2 YSYEKL.

The chain joins TRBV6-6 to TRBJ1-6; TRBD1 agrees at 7 bases. The V gene end was trimmed by 6 bases and the J gene end by 9 bases; junction bases not matched to a gene: 5. There are 13 residues in the CDR3. Germline V gene sequence: CDR1 MNHNY, CDR2 SVGAGI (reference sequence). CDR3 bases: TGTGCCAGCAGAGGGGGCAGTACTTCACCCCTCCACTTT. This codes for CASRGGSTSPLHF.

This sequence joins TRBV29-1 and TRBJ1-1; D is ambiguous. This CDR3 has 12 amino acids. Per germline, CDR1 SQVTM and CDR2 ANQGSEA. Trimming cost V 2 bases and J 0 bases, with 4 bases left between them. In DNA form, the CDR3 reads TGCAGCGTTGAATTTATGAACACTGAAGCTTTCTTT. As protein: CSVEFMNTEAFF.

V gene TRBV5-6 combines with J gene TRBJ2-5; D unclear. The CDR3 covers 13 residues. CDR1 is SGHDT, CDR2 YYEEEE, per germline. Trimming left V 2 bases short and J 5 bases short, with 10 bases between. Here the CDR3 DNA reads TGTGCCAGCAGCTTAGTTACCGGGGAGACCCAGTACTTC. Protein: CASSLVTGETQYF. Full variable domain (outside the CDR3, taken from reference TRBV5-6 and TRBJ2-5): DAGVTQSPTHLIKTRGQQVTLRCSPKSGHDTVSWYQQALGQGPQFIFQYYEEEERQRGNFPDRFSGHQFPNYSSELNVNALLLGDSALYLCASSLVTGETQYFGPGTRLLVL.

The rearrangement joins TRBV7-6 to TRBJ2-5, with 8 bases matching TRBD1. V shed 5 bases, J shed 5 bases, and the junction held 13 bases outside the gene matches. Germline lookup yields CDR1 SGHVS and CDR2 FNYEAQ. This CDR3 is 16 amino acids long. The CDR3: CASSLRRTGIRETQYF. CDR3 coding DNA: TGTGCCAGCAGCCTCCGGCGGACAGGGATCCGGGAGACCCAGTACTTC.

The chain is built from TRBV5-1 and TRBJ2-3; 9 bases align to TRBD2. V gave up 3 bases and J gave up 0 bases; unmatched junction bases: 5. The CDR3 length is 16 residues. Germline V gene data show CDR1 as SGHRS and CDR2 as YFSETQ. The CDR3 here is CASSSRLAASTDTQYF. Here the CDR3 DNA reads TGCGCCAGCAGCTCTCGACTAGCGGCTAGCACAGATACGCAGTATTTT.

The rearrangement uses TRBV14 and TRBJ2-5; 7 nucleotides agree with TRBD1. The CDR3 covers 13 residues. CDR1 and CDR2 from the germline V gene are SGHDN and FVKESK. Trimming took 4 bases from V and 3 from J; bases not matched to a gene: 2. The CDR3 DNA sequence: TGTGCCAGCAGCCTCCAGGGGGAAGAGACCCAGTACTTC. It encodes CASSLQGEETQYF.

This clone was found a few times. CDR3 amino acids: CASSATGQILLRELFF. CDR3 sequence (DNA): TGTGCCAGCAGCGCAACGGGACAGATCCTACTTCGGGAGCTGTTTTTT. The genes are TRBV7-9 and TRBJ2-2; 7 positions match TRBD1. This CDR3 comprises 16 residues. The J segment lost 9 bases and the V segment lost 5 bases, leaving 15 bases of the junction unmatched. The V gene's germline CDR1 is SEHNR and CDR2 FQNEAQ (reference sequence).

The chain combines TRBV11-1 with TRBJ1-1; D ambiguous. Deletions cut 5 bases from V and 3 bases from J, with 16 bases between. Per germline, CDR1 SGHAT and CDR2 FQDESV (reference sequence). The CDR3 spans 15 residues. CDR3 nucleotide sequence: TGTGCCAGCAGCATACGCTCCTCAGGTTACACTGAAGCTTTCTTT. Protein product: CASSIRSSGYTEAFF.

The chain links TRBV14 to TRBJ2-5; D remains unclear. The V end lost 1 base, the J end lost 0 bases, and 9 bases lay between the germline ends. Germline CDR1 is SGHDN and CDR2 is FVKESK. This CDR3 is built from 15 residues. The CDR3 DNA sequence: TGTGCCAGCAGCCAAGTGGCAGTGTACCAAGAGACCCAGTACTTC. Amino acids: CASSQVAVYQETQYF.

The CDR3 nucleotides are TGTGCCAGCAGTTACCAGGGAAACTATGGCTACACCTTC. Its translation: CASSYQGNYGYTF. The chain couples TRBV6-2 or TRBV6-3 to TRBJ1-2; a weak D match, TRBD1 (5 bases). The CDR3 sequence is 13 residues long. Looked up from germline, CDR1 is MNHEY and CDR2 is SVGEGT. Deletions cut 2 bases from V and 2 bases from J, with 6 bases between.

This clone occurred a few times. The chain employs TRBV27 and TRBJ1-2; 7 positions agree with TRBD1. Germline trimming cut 1 base from V and 4 bases from J; bases unmatched to any gene: 9. There are 16 residues in the CDR3. The germline V gene has CDR1 MNHEY and CDR2 SMNVEV (reference sequence). CDR3 region: CASSLYATGSLYGYTF. CDR3 DNA sequence: TGTGCCAGCAGTTTATACGCGACAGGGAGCCTCTATGGCTACACCTTC.